This is a list of T cell receptor beta chains from one sample in a study of response to subunit inactivated influenza vaccine. MiXCR, applied by TCRdb to the RT-PCR reads, yields one record per CDR3 protein. The repertoire holds a few hundred thousand distinct CDR3 sequences, with around a fifth as singletons. Material: PBMCs from blood, obtained less than 22 months after vaccination. These receptors all stem from a man aged 45-69 years who received an inactivated influenza vaccine. Both conserved end residues are part of each CDR3. A D gene is named only where the DNA matches it firmly. Size is stated for part of the rows, as once, few or many counts, or as a class when the clone is expanded.

DNA,CDR3,D,size,V,J
TGTGCCAGCAGCTTAGGCGGGGACACCTATGGCTACACCTTC,CASSLGGDTYGYTF,-,-,TRBV7-2,TRBJ1-2
TGTGCCAGCAGTGACAAGACAGGACTCTCCTACGAGCAGTACTTC,CASSDKTGLSYEQYF,-,-,TRBV2,TRBJ2-7
TGCAGCGCCCGGGTGTGGGAGACCCAGTACTTC,CSARVWETQYF,-,-,TRBV29-1,TRBJ2-5
TGTGCCAGCAGCGGCCACATACAACTAGGTCTCTACAATGAGCAGTTCTTC,CASSGHIQLGLYNEQFF,-,few,TRBV7-2,TRBJ2-1
TGTGCCACCAACAGAGTCCTGAACTTGTTAGCGGGAGTCGGGGATACGCAGTATTTT,CATNRVLNLLAGVGDTQYF,TRBD2,few,TRBV15,TRBJ2-3
TGTGCCAGCAGTCCAACCCCTAATTCACCCCTCCACTTT,CASSPTPNSPLHF,-,-,TRBV12-3/TRBV12-4,TRBJ1-6
TGTGCCAGCAGTTACCTCCGCGGCTACGAGCAGTACTTC,CASSYLRGYEQYF,-,many,TRBV6-2/TRBV6-3,TRBJ2-7
TGCAGTGCTAGAGATTGGGGGGACAGGGGTTTCACTGAAGCTTTCTTT,CSARDWGDRGFTEAFF,TRBD1,few,TRBV20-1,TRBJ1-1
TGTGCCAGCAGCTCCACGGACAGGAGAAATGGCTACACCTTC,CASSSTDRRNGYTF,TRBD1,-,TRBV11-2,TRBJ1-2
TGCGCCAGCAGCCCTGACAACTCAACTAATGAAAAACTGTTTTTT,CASSPDNSTNEKLFF,-,-,TRBV4-3,TRBJ1-4
TGCGCCAGCAGCAGGGACCGTTGGGCGGTCACCGGGGAGCTGTTTTTT,CASSRDRWAVTGELFF,-,-,TRBV5-1,TRBJ2-2
TGCGCCAGCAGCCAACGTGAAAACAGTTACGAGCAGTACTTC,CASSQRENSYEQYF,-,-,TRBV4-3,TRBJ2-7
TGTGCCAGCAGCCAAGGCCGGGGATATGGCTACACCTTC,CASSQGRGYGYTF,-,-,TRBV14,TRBJ1-2
TGTGCCAGCGGGGTGGGAACCCAAGAGACCCAGTACTTC,CASGVGTQETQYF,-,few,TRBV11-2,TRBJ2-5
TGTGCCAGCAGCTTGTTACCTACTGAAGCTTTCTTT,CASSLLPTEAFF,-,few,TRBV5-5,TRBJ1-1
TGTGCCTGGAGGTCCCCCGGTTATGGCTACACCTTC,CAWRSPGYGYTF,-,few,TRBV30,TRBJ1-2
TGCGCCAGCAGCCAAGAGGGGGGGACCGCGAACACCGGGGAGCTGTTTTTT,CASSQEGGTANTGELFF,TRBD2,few,TRBV4-1,TRBJ2-2
TGTGCCAGCAGCCTCAACACGGCAATCCGAGTCGGGGAGCTGTTTTTT,CASSLNTAIRVGELFF,-,few,TRBV7-9,TRBJ2-2
TGTGCCAGCAGCTTGGTGGACAGGGGAGCGGGGGAGCAGTACTTC,CASSLVDRGAGEQYF,TRBD1,-,TRBV5-4,TRBJ2-7
TGCAGTGCTTCTGGGACCCTCTCCAACATTCCGGATACGCAGTATTTT,CSASGTLSNIPDTQYF,-,-,TRBV20-1,TRBJ2-3
TGTGCCAGCAGTGAACAGGGGTTTAACACTGAAGCTTTCTTT,CASSEQGFNTEAFF,-,many,TRBV6-1,TRBJ1-1
TGTGCCAGCAGCCAAAAGGACGGGCTTTTATACGAGCAGTACTTC,CASSQKDGLLYEQYF,-,-,TRBV5-4,TRBJ2-7
TGTGCCAGCAGCTTGGCGTTCGTTCGGGGCACTGAAGCTTTCTTT,CASSLAFVRGTEAFF,-,-,TRBV11-2,TRBJ1-1
TGCGCCAGCAGCTTCAACGGGGAGAACTATGGCTACACCTTC,CASSFNGENYGYTF,-,-,TRBV5-1,TRBJ1-2
TGCAGTGCTAGGGCCACAGGGGGTGGGGCGGGTCCCTATGGCTACACCTTC,CSARATGGGAGPYGYTF,TRBD1,-,TRBV20-1,TRBJ1-2
TGTGCCAGCAGTCCGGCATTCATCGGCTATGGCTACACCTTC,CASSPAFIGYGYTF,-,few,TRBV6-2/TRBV6-3,TRBJ1-2
TGTGCCAGCAGCGTAGAGGCTAGCAATGAGCAGTTCTTC,CASSVEASNEQFF,-,-,TRBV9,TRBJ2-1
TGTGCCACCAGTGGTAGTAGCGGGAGCAACACCGGGGAGCTGTTTTTT,CATSGSSGSNTGELFF,TRBD2,-,TRBV24-1,TRBJ2-2
TGTGCCAGCCGGGACAGCGTCGGATATTACGAGCAGTACTTC,CASRDSVGYYEQYF,TRBD1,-,TRBV18,TRBJ2-7
TGTGCCAGCAGCTCGAATGGCGGGGGGAGACGGTTGAACACTGAAGCTTTCTTT,CASSSNGGGRRLNTEAFF,-,-,TRBV7-4,TRBJ1-1
TGCAGGTTAGACCAGCAGTACTTC,CRLDQQYF,-,-,TRBV29-1,TRBJ2-7
TGCGCCAGCAGCTTGACAGGGCGCGACACTGAAGCTTTCTTT,CASSLTGRDTEAFF,-,many,TRBV5-1,TRBJ1-1
TGTGCCAGCAGTGCATCGGGGCCAAATTCACCCCTCCACTTT,CASSASGPNSPLHF,-,-,TRBV6-1,TRBJ1-6
TGTGCCATCAGTACTAGCAACCCGCAGAATGAGCAGTTCTTC,CAISTSNPQNEQFF,-,few,TRBV10-3,TRBJ2-1
TGCAGTGCCCCCCCTTTCCGGGATACGCAGTATTTT,CSAPPFRDTQYF,-,-,TRBV20-1,TRBJ2-3
TGTGCCAGCTCACCACCGGTGGGGTTGAGCTATGGCTACACCTTC,CASSPPVGLSYGYTF,-,-,TRBV18,TRBJ1-2
TGCGCCAGCAGCCCCAACTACAGGGGGCCTGTGAACACTGAAGCTTTCTTT,CASSPNYRGPVNTEAFF,TRBD1,many,TRBV5-1,TRBJ1-1
TGTGCCAGCAGCTTAGGATCAGACTACAATGAGCAGTTCTTC,CASSLGSDYNEQFF,-,few,TRBV7-6,TRBJ2-1
TGTGCCAGCAGCTACCAACAGGGTGGACGAACTTCACCCCTCCACTTT,CASSYQQGGRTSPLHF,-,few,TRBV5-5,TRBJ1-6
TGTGCCAGCAGCTCGAGGTTTAGGGGTGACCACGAGCAGTACTTC,CASSSRFRGDHEQYF,-,-,TRBV11-2,TRBJ2-7
TGTGCCAGCAGCCCAACTAGCGGAGCCTACAATGAGCAGTTCTTC,CASSPTSGAYNEQFF,TRBD2,few,TRBV7-9,TRBJ2-1
TGCAGCGTTGGATTCAGGGTTTGGGGCGAGCAGTACTTC,CSVGFRVWGEQYF,-,-,TRBV29-1,TRBJ2-7
TGTGCCAGCAGCTCATGGACAGGGGTCGGAGAGACCCAGTACTTC,CASSSWTGVGETQYF,TRBD1,-,TRBV5-6,TRBJ2-5
TGTGCCAGCAGCCAAGGTATGGGATCGGACACCTTC,CASSQGMGSDTF,-,few,TRBV3-1,TRBJ1-2
TGTGCCAGTAAGCCGGGCTCGGACAGGGTCGGGATTTCACAGCATTTT,CASKPGSDRVGISQHF,TRBD1,few,TRBV19,TRBJ1-5
TGCAGTGCTAGGGGGAGGAGAAACTACGAGCAGTACTTC,CSARGRRNYEQYF,-,-,TRBV20-1,TRBJ2-7
TGTGCCAGCAGTTACTCGGGGCGTAGCACAGATACGCAGTATTTT,CASSYSGRSTDTQYF,-,-,TRBV6-5,TRBJ2-3
TGTGCCAGCGCCCCCCGGGATGACTATGGCTACACCTTC,CASAPRDDYGYTF,-,many,TRBV6-1,TRBJ1-2
TGTGCCAGCAGCCCCAGACTGCGCACCGGGGAGCTGTTTTTT,CASSPRLRTGELFF,-,once,TRBV14,TRBJ2-2
TGTGCCACCAGCAGTGGCCGAGCCTACGAGCAGTACTTC,CATSSGRAYEQYF,-,-,TRBV15,TRBJ2-7
TGTGCCAGTAGAACCGGACTAGCGGGAAATGAGCAGTTCTTC,CASRTGLAGNEQFF,TRBD2,few,TRBV19,TRBJ2-1
TGTGCCAGCAGCGTAGCCGGGACTGCAGATACGCAGTATTTT,CASSVAGTADTQYF,-,-,TRBV9,TRBJ2-3